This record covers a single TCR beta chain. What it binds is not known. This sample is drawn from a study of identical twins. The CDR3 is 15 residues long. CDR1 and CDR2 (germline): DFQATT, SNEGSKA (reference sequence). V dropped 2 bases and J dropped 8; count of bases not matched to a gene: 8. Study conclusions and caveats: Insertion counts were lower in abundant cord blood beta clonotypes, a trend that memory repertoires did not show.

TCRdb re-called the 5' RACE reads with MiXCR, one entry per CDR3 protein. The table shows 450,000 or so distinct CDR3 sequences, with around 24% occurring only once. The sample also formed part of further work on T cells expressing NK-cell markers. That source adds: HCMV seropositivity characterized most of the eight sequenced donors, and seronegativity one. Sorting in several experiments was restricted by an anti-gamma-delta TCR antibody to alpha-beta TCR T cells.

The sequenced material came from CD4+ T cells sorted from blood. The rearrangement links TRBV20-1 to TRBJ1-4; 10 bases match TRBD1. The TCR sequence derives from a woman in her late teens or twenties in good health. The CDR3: CSARPGTGAREKLFF. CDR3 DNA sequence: TGCAGTGCTAGACCCGGGACAGGGGCCCGGGAAAAACTGTTTTTT.